Each of the 20 T cell receptor beta chains below was sequenced from the same sample in a study of CD8 T cells in ankylosing spondylitis. TCRdb redid the calling of the 5' RACE reads with MiXCR, one entry per CDR3 protein. The sample has 150,000 to 200,000 distinct CDR3 sequences, 10% to 15% seen once; the top ten hold 11%. The specimen was blood, either unsorted or a sorted T cell fraction (not recorded which). The source is a female donor with ankylosing spondylitis or in good health (not recorded which).

This clonotype was observed at least ten times. The rearrangement links TRBV18 to TRBJ1-5; possibly TRBD1 for D (6 bases). In germline, CDR1 is KGHSH, CDR2 LQKENI. The CDR3 has 15 amino acids. The ends were cut back, 3 bases at V and 4 bases at J, with 13 bases in the middle. The CDR3 bases are TGTGCCAGCTCACCGTCGGACAGTAAGAATCAGCCCCAGCATTTT. It encodes CASSPSDSKNQPQHF.

The rearrangement links TRBV7-2 to TRBJ2-1; the D gene is possibly TRBD1 (5 bases). The V and J ends lost 1 base and 8 bases respectively, with 12 bases between them. The CDR3 is 14 residues long. Germline assignment: CDR1 SGHTA and CDR2 FQGNSA. CDR3 protein: CASSLGRVSHEQFF. The CDR3 nucleotides are TGTGCCAGCAGCTTAGGCAGGGTCTCCCATGAGCAGTTCTTC.

This clonotype showed up many times. V is TRBV7-9 and J is TRBJ2-1; D ambiguous. CDR1 and CDR2 from the germline V gene are SEHNR and FQNEAQ (reference sequence). V was trimmed by 5 bases and J by 6 bases, leaving 8 bases between them. This CDR3 is 12 amino acids long. The CDR3 is CASSPFLNEQFF. The CDR3 DNA sequence: TGTGCCAGCAGCCCCTTCCTCAATGAGCAGTTCTTC.

This clonotype was recorded many times. The chain recombines TRBV7-8 with TRBJ2-1, with D perhaps assigned TRBD1 or TRBD2 (6 bases each). Trimming stripped 3 bases from V and 5 bases from J, with 8 bases between. The CDR3 spans 13 residues. Per germline, CDR1 SGHVS and CDR2 FQNEAQ. CDR3 sequence: CASSFRGDNEQFF. CDR3 in DNA: TGTGCCAGCAGCTTTAGGGGGGACAATGAGCAGTTCTTC. Together with reference TRBV7-8 and TRBJ2-1, the CDR3 gives the full variable domain: GAGVSQSPRYKVAKRGQDVALRCDPISGHVSLFWYQQALGQGPEFLTYFQNEAQLDKSGLPSDRFFAERPEGSVSTLKIQRTQQEDSAVYLCASSFRGDNEQFFGPGTRLTVL.

Many counts were recorded for this clonotype. The genes are TRBV5-5 and TRBJ1-1; D gene unclear. Germline V gives CDR1 SGHKS, CDR2 YYEKEE (reference sequence). The CDR3 consists of 14 residues. V dropped 2 bases and J dropped 1 base, with 9 bases sitting between them. The CDR3 reads CASSLGSGNTEAFF. CDR3 sequence (DNA): TGTGCCAGCAGCTTAGGATCGGGGAACACTGAAGCTTTCTTT.

This CDR3 reads CASSLTSRETQYF. The DNA of the CDR3 is TGTGCCAGCAGCTTAACCTCCAGAGAGACCCAGTACTTC. This sequence joins TRBV7-7 and TRBJ2-5; no reliable D call. The CDR3 sequence is 13 residues long. Trimming left V 2 bases short and J 4 bases short, with 8 bases between. Germline V gene sequence: CDR1 SSHAT, CDR2 FNYEAQ (reference sequence).

The chain is built from TRBV19 and TRBJ1-1; the D gene is possibly TRBD1 (6 bases). CDR3 length: 13 amino acids. Germline V gene lookup returns CDR1 LNHDA and CDR2 SQIVND (reference sequence). With 11 bases removed from V and 3 bases from J, the gap between germline ends came to 16 bases. DNA for the CDR3: TGTGCCTGTACCCCGACAGGCTACACTGAAGCTTTCTTT. It codes for CACTPTGYTEAFF.

The CDR3 nucleotides read TGCAGTGCTAGAGATTTAGCTAGCGGAGGGGACACAGATACGCAGTATTTT. Protein: CSARDLASGGDTDTQYF. The V gene is TRBV20-1, the J gene TRBJ2-3; TRBD2 matches 7 bases. The CDR3 spans 17 residues. Germline assignment: CDR1 DFQATT and CDR2 SNEGSKA (reference sequence). After removal of 0 bases from V and 2 bases from J, the junction contained 11 bases not matched to a gene.

Only a few counts were recorded for this clonotype. The chain is built from TRBV7-9 and TRBJ2-7, with D tentatively TRBD1 (5 bases). V was cut by 3 bases and J by 4 bases, with 16 bases left in between. Per the germline V gene, CDR1 is SEHNR and CDR2 is FQNEAQ (reference sequence). This CDR3 is 15 amino acids long. Here the CDR3 DNA reads TGTGCCAGCAGCTTGGAAACAGGAAGAGGTTACGAGCAGTACTTC. Protein product: CASSLETGRGYEQYF.

Many counts were recorded for this clonotype. The V gene is TRBV29-1, the J gene TRBJ2-3; possibly TRBD2 for D (6 bases). Germline V lookup: CDR1 SQVTM, CDR2 ANQGSEA. The CDR3 is 14 amino acids. The V gene lost 6 bases and the J gene lost 8 bases, with 21 bases spanning the gap. This CDR3 reads CSVLSGTWGGTQYF. The CDR3 DNA reads TGCAGCGTGCTTAGCGGAACCTGGGGAGGTACGCAGTATTTT.

The table lists this clonotype with many counts. A much larger clone lies one base from this, so it may be a read error. The gene calls are TRBV25-1 and TRBJ2-7; D unresolved. The V end lost 4 bases, the J end lost 4 bases, and 2 bases lay between the germline ends. Germline V lookup: CDR1 MGHDK, CDR2 SYGVNS. The CDR3 runs to 10 residues. The CDR3 coding sequence is TGTGCCAGCAGTGGGTACGAGCAGTACTTC. Residues: CASSGYEQYF.

This clonotype was counted a few times. This chain joins TRBV10-3 and TRBJ2-1; 11 nucleotides agree with TRBD2. The germline CDR1 and CDR2 sequences are ENHRY and SYGVKD. The V segment lost 3 bases and the J segment 8 bases; nucleotides outside the gene matches: 9. CDR3 length equals 16 residues. CDR3 nucleotides: TGTGCCATCAGTGACCCTACTAGCGGGAGTGAGTATGAGCAGTTCTTC. Translated, it gives CAISDPTSGSEYEQFF.

This clonotype has more than one count but fewer than ten. The V call is TRBV12-3 or TRBV12-4, the J call TRBJ1-3, with D perhaps TRBD1 (5 bases). Deletions cut 10 bases from V and 0 bases from J, with 13 bases between. The CDR3 is 14 residues long. DNA of the CDR3: TGTGCCAACAGGTCGATTAACTCTGGAAACACCATATATTTT. It codes for CANRSINSGNTIYF.

This clonotype was seen many times. The chain is built from TRBV5-1 and TRBJ2-5, with D maybe TRBD2 (5 bases). V lost 6 bases, J lost 2 bases, and 17 bases lay in between. The CDR3 is made up of 15 amino acids. Germline lookup yields CDR1 SGHRS and CDR2 YFSETQ. CDR3 in DNA: TGCGCCAGCAAGGCCCTCGGGGTTCTACAAGAGACCCAGTACTTC. Translated, it gives CASKALGVLQETQYF.

This chain connects TRBV2 to TRBJ2-3; D is possibly TRBD1 (7 bases). Trimming left V 4 bases short and J 4 bases short, with 12 bases between. The CDR3 is 14 residues long. CDR1 and CDR2 from the germline V gene are SNHLY and FYNNEI. The CDR3 spells CASSVQGGSDTQYF. Here the CDR3 DNA reads TGTGCCAGCAGTGTGCAGGGGGGATCAGATACGCAGTATTTT.

The chain uses TRBV9 and TRBJ2-7, with 7 bases lining up with TRBD1. J was trimmed by 3 bases and V by 4 bases; bases with no gene match: 10. The CDR3 spans 15 residues. Germline V lookup: CDR1 SGDLS, CDR2 YYNGEE. CDR3 DNA sequence: TGTGCCAGCAGCCCCCGACAGGGAGTCCTCTACGAGCAGTACTTC. Translation gives CASSPRQGVLYEQYF.

This clonotype turned up a few times. The V call is TRBV5-1, the J call TRBJ2-2, with 8 bases matching TRBD2. In germline, CDR1 is SGHRS, CDR2 YFSETQ. Losses at the gene ends were 1 base for V and 2 bases for J; bases not matched to a gene: 10. The CDR3 extends over 18 amino acids. The CDR3 loop reads CASSLSSLAGGNTGELFF. In DNA form, the CDR3 reads TGCGCCAGCAGCTTGTCCTCTCTGGCGGGAGGTAACACCGGGGAGCTGTTTTTT.

CDR3 nucleotide sequence: TGTGCCACCAGTGGGGACAGGGGGCTGGAGACCCAGTACTTC. It translates to CATSGDRGLETQYF. The chain employs TRBV24-1 and TRBJ2-5; 12 bases line up with TRBD1. Trimming at V came to 5 bases and at J to 5 bases, leaving 2 bases not matched to a gene. The CDR3 is 14 residues long. CDR1 is KGHDR, CDR2 SFDVKD, per germline.

V and J are TRBV11-2 and TRBJ2-1; D is unresolved. Trimming left V 4 bases short and J 4 bases short, with 8 bases between. From germline, CDR1 is SGHAT and CDR2 FQNNGV. This CDR3 contains 13 residues. The CDR3 DNA reads as TGTGCCAGCAGCTCCGCCTTGTACAATGAGCAGTTCTTC. Residues: CASSSALYNEQFF.

On this clonotype itself: A single base separates this from a much larger clone, so it may be a read error. This rearrangement joins TRBV9 to TRBJ2-1; the match to TRBD2 covers 7 bases. The CDR3 has 15 residues. Germline V gives CDR1 SGDLS, CDR2 YYNGEE. CDR3 sequence (DNA): TGTGCCAGCAGCGTACGACTAGCTCCCATGAATGGGCAGTTCTTC. Its protein is CASSVRLAPMNGQFF.